The rows below give T cell receptor beta chains drawn from one sample of a study of response to subunit inactivated influenza vaccine. TCRdb reprocessed the RT-PCR reads with MiXCR, giving one entry per CDR3 protein. There are 650,000 to 800,000 distinct CDR3 sequences in the sample; around a sixth occur only once, and approximately 11% lies in the top ten. The sample consisted of PBMCs from blood, taken around 5 days after vaccination. Receptors originate from a man aged 50 to 60 who received an inactivated influenza vaccine. Both conserved end residues are part of each CDR3. A D gene is named only where the DNA matches it firmly. The size of a clone is reported for some rows only, either as once, few or many, or as a class for expanded clones.

few,TRBJ2-5,NA,TRBV4-2,CASSQRGRDQETQYF,TGTGCCAGCAGCCAACGCGGACGGGACCAAGAGACCCAGTACTTC
few,TRBJ1-2,NA,TRBV6-5,CASSFTSRGADGYTF,TGTGCCAGCAGTTTTACGTCTAGAGGGGCGGATGGCTACACCTTC
few,TRBJ2-2,TRBD1,TRBV6-5,CASSYPPVGGNTGELFF,TGTGCCAGCAGTTACCCCCCGGTAGGGGGCAACACCGGGGAGCTGTTTTTT
many,TRBJ1-1,NA,TRBV29-1,CSGRGMNTEAFF,TGCAGCGGGAGGGGCATGAACACTGAAGCTTTCTTT
NA,TRBJ2-1,NA,TRBV6-2/TRBV6-3,CASRPPGLERNEQFF,TGTGCCAGCAGGCCGCCGGGCCTCGAACGCAATGAGCAGTTCTTC
NA,TRBJ2-1,TRBD1,TRBV28,CASSPGTEYRNEQFF,TGTGCCAGCAGTCCCGGGACAGAGTACCGCAATGAGCAGTTCTTC
NA,TRBJ2-5,NA,TRBV24-1,CATRGSGQETQYF,TGTGCCACCAGGGGGTCAGGACAAGAGACCCAGTACTTC
NA,TRBJ2-5,TRBD1,TRBV7-2,CASSSYRGKETQYF,TGTGCCAGCAGCTCGTACAGGGGGAAAGAGACCCAGTACTTC
few,TRBJ2-5,TRBD2,TRBV5-5,CASLRDGRAGETQYF,TGTGCCAGCCTAAGGGACGGGAGGGCCGGGGAGACCCAGTACTTC
NA,TRBJ2-5,TRBD1,TRBV29-1,CSDTGEETQYF,TGCAGCGACACAGGGGAAGAGACCCAGTACTTC
few,TRBJ2-7,TRBD2,TRBV12-3/TRBV12-4,CASSKLTSGYEQYF,TGTGCCAGCAGTAAACTGACTAGCGGCTACGAGCAGTACTTC
few,TRBJ2-1,NA,TRBV4-3,CASSQDMGGRYDEQFF,TGCGCCAGCAGCCAAGATATGGGGGGGCGGTACGATGAGCAGTTCTTC
few,TRBJ2-5,TRBD1,TRBV29-1,CSGDSEEETQYF,TGCAGCGGGGACAGCGAAGAAGAGACCCAGTACTTC
few,TRBJ2-7,TRBD1,TRBV12-3/TRBV12-4,CASSSRQGATHEQYF,TGTGCCAGCAGTTCCCGACAGGGGGCGACCCACGAGCAGTACTTC
many,TRBJ2-3,NA,TRBV5-1,CASTNGRGYTDTQYF,TGCGCCAGCACCAACGGTCGGGGGTACACAGATACGCAGTATTTT
few,TRBJ2-7,TRBD2,TRBV20-1,CSARVPLAGGREQYF,TGCAGTGCTAGAGTTCCCCTAGCGGGAGGGCGCGAGCAGTACTTC
few,TRBJ2-1,NA,TRBV4-2,CASSQDQGSTYNEQFF,TGTGCCAGCAGCCAAGATCAGGGTTCGACCTACAATGAGCAGTTCTTC
NA,TRBJ2-3,NA,TRBV11-2,CASSLTVGGGTDTQYF,TGTGCCAGCAGCTTAACAGTAGGGGGTGGCACAGATACGCAGTATTTT
NA,TRBJ2-7,TRBD1,TRBV18,CASSLTTGVHEQYF,TGTGCCAGCTCGCTGACGACAGGGGTCCACGAGCAGTACTTC
NA,TRBJ2-2,NA,TRBV20-1,CSARSLRGVYTGELFF,TGCAGTGCTAGATCCCTTCGCGGGGTTTACACCGGGGAGCTGTTTTTT
few,TRBJ2-1,NA,TRBV11-2,CASSLVRSVNEQFF,TGTGCCAGCAGCTTAGTTCGGTCTGTCAATGAGCAGTTCTTC
NA,TRBJ1-6,NA,TRBV7-9,CASQDGSYNSPLHF,TGTGCCAGCCAGGACGGCTCCTATAATTCACCCCTCCACTTT
few,TRBJ1-5,TRBD1,TRBV6-1,CASSLGQSQPQHF,TGTGCCAGCAGCCTGGGACAGTCCCAGCCCCAGCATTTT
NA,TRBJ2-3,TRBD2,TRBV6-2/TRBV6-3,CASSYGSSGVPDTQYF,TGTGCCAGCAGTTACGGGTCTAGCGGGGTGCCAGATACGCAGTATTTT
NA,TRBJ2-7,NA,TRBV11-1,CASSWGDRGEQYF,TGTGCCAGCAGCTGGGGGGACCGTGGCGAGCAGTACTTC
NA,TRBJ2-5,TRBD2,TRBV5-6,CASSWDPMAGGRETQYF,TGTGCCAGCAGCTGGGACCCCATGGCGGGGGGTCGAGAGACCCAGTACTTC
few,TRBJ2-7,TRBD2,TRBV20-1,CSAHLIGTAGADEQYF,TGCAGTGCCCATTTAATAGGTACAGCGGGAGCCGACGAGCAGTACTTC
NA,TRBJ2-2,NA,TRBV7-3,CASSSGTRTGELFF,TGTGCCAGCAGCTCAGGGACCCGGACCGGGGAGCTGTTTTTT